This TCR beta chain was identified during a study of OX40 agonist ivuxolimab in advanced cancers. Study information: Patients received ivuxolimab, an intravenous treatment, every 2 weeks at 0.01 to 10 mg/kg.

Study-wide results and limits: Individuals who were partial responders at 0.1-3.0 mg/kg had clonal expansion that ranked among the lowest.

Germline V gives CDR1 LGHNA, CDR2 YNFKEQ. Trimming took off 1 base at V and 3 bases at J, with 7 bases between the two ends. The CDR3 runs to 13 residues. Notes on this clone: Its antigen is unknown.

Assay: immunoSEQ multiplex PCR; the TCRdb copy retains only in-frame clones and omits some. The table lists some 96,000 clones, roughly 90% of them singletons, with about 0.51% in the top ten. The receptor was isolated from an adult with an advanced solid tumor such as melanoma, head and neck, liver or kidney cancer. The specimen was CD4+ or CD8+ T cells sorted from blood, collected in a trial of the OX40 agonist ivuxolimab. The chain links TRBV4-2 to TRBJ2-7; possible D gene TRBD1, 6 bases. CDR3 region: CASSQADSYEQYF. Here the CDR3 DNA reads TGTGCCAGCAGCCAAGCGGACAGCTACGAGCAGTACTTC.